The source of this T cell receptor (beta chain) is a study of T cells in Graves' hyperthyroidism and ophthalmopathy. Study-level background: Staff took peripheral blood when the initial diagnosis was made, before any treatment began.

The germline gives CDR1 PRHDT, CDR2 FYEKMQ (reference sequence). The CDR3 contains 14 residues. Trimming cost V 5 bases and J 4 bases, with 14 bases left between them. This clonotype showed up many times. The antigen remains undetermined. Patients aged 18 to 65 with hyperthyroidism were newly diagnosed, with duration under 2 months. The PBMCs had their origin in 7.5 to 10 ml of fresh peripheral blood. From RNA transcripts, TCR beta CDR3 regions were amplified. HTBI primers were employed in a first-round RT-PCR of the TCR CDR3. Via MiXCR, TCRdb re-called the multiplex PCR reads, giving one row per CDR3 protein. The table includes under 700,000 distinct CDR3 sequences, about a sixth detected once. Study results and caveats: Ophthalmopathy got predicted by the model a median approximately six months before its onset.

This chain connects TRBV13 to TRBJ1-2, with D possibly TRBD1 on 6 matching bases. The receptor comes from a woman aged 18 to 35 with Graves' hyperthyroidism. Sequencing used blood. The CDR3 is CASSTIRTAYGYTF. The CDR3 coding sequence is TGTGCCAGCAGCACCATCCGGACAGCCTATGGCTACACCTTC.